This T cell receptor (beta chain) was captured by sequencing in a study of T cells after yellow fever vaccination. This clonotype was recorded at least ten times. One entry per CDR3 protein results from TCRdb running MiXCR on the 5' RACE reads. The top ten clones hold about 3.3% of a sample with about 210,000 distinct CDR3 sequences, roughly 3% of them seen once. In germline, CDR1 is SGHRS, CDR2 YFSETQ. The CDR3 is 15 amino acids. V lost 1 base to trimming and J lost 4 bases; unmatched junction nucleotides: 4. The chain employs TRBV5-1 and TRBJ1-1; 10 bases agree with TRBD1. The sequence derives from a young man who received the YFV17D yellow fever vaccine. Here the sequenced sample was CD4+ T cells sorted from PBMCs, taken 10 days after the yellow fever booster vaccination. Written as DNA, the CDR3 is TGCGCCAGCAGCTTGATGACAGGGGGCCCCACTGAAGCTTTCTTT. It yields the protein CASSLMTGGPTEAFF.